The subject of this entry is one T cell receptor (beta chain). This entry is derived from a study of T cell changes during pregnancy in multiple sclerosis. CDR3 length equals 16 residues. Germline V gives CDR1 SGHVS, CDR2 FNYEAQ. V shed 5 bases, J shed 5 bases, and the junction held 12 bases outside the gene matches. Sequencing was performed with immunoSEQ multiplex PCR; in TCRdb, only in-frame clones are kept and a portion is missing. The sample yields 40,000 to 55,000 clones, approximately 87% seen once. The rearrangement links TRBV7-6 to TRBJ2-7; 10 bases align to TRBD1. This clonotype was sampled from a female donor in good health, enrolled as a control in a pregnancy study. The sequences come from peripheral blood, collected in the first trimester of pregnancy. CDR3 loop: CASSPMAGTGADEQYF. DNA for the CDR3: TGTGCCAGCAGCCCGATGGCCGGGACAGGGGCCGACGAGCAGTACTTC.